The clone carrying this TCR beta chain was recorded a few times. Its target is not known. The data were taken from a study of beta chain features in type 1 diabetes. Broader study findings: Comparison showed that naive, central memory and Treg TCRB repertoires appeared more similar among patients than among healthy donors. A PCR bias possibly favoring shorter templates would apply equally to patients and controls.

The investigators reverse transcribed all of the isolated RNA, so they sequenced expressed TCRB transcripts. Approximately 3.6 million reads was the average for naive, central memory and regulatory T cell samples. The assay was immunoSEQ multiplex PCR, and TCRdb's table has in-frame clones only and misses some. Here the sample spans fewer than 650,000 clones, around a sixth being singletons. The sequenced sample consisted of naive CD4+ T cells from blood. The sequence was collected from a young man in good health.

The CDR3 sequence: CASSVSAGYTF. CDR3 sequence (DNA): TGTGCCAGCAGTGTTTCGGCTGGCTACACCTTC. The J gene is TRBJ1-2, the V gene TRBV28; D ambiguous. This CDR3 has 11 residues. Trimming cost V 5 bases and J 7 bases, with 8 bases left between them. From germline, CDR1 is MDHEN and CDR2 SYDVKM.